This TCR beta chain derives from a study of OX40 agonist ivuxolimab in advanced cancers. The data were produced by immunoSEQ multiplex PCR, yet TCRdb's version contains in-frame clones alone and is incomplete. The sample contains around 19,000 clones, over 60% of which appear only once. The CDR3 consists of 14 residues. Trimming stripped 9 bases from V and 15 bases from J, with 27 bases between. Germline CDR1 is LNHDA and CDR2 is SQIVND (reference sequence). This sequence originates from an adult with an advanced solid tumor such as melanoma, head and neck, liver or kidney cancer. The sequencing here drew on CD4+ or CD8+ T cells sorted from blood, taken in a trial of the OX40 agonist ivuxolimab. V gene TRBV19 combines with J gene TRBJ2-4, with a possible D match to TRBD1 (5 bases). The CDR3 DNA reads TGTGCCAGCTCAGGCCTGGCAGGGATGGGGTTGCGGTACTTC. Translated, it gives CASSGLAGMGLRYF.